A selection of T cell receptor beta chains follows, all from one sample in a study of tumor-infiltrating lymphocytes in primary liver carcinoma. TCRdb independently ran MiXCR on the multiplex PCR reads; one entry per CDR3 protein. Of about 29,000 distinct CDR3 sequences in the sample, less than 80% were seen once. Sequencing used liver tumor tissue from sampling region 5. Receptors originate from a man aged 40-55 years with primary liver carcinoma and hepatitis B virus infection. CDR3s include the opening cysteine and the closing phenylalanine or tryptophan. D genes are given only for firm matches. Rows may omit the clone size; those that give it use once, few, many or a size class.

D,V,J,length,size,DNA,CDR3
NA,TRBV10-3,TRBJ2-7,15,NA,TGTGCCATCAGTGAGATCATGTTAAGGACTTACGAGCAATACTTC,CAISEIMLRTYEQYF
TRBD1,TRBV29-1,TRBJ2-3,14,NA,TGCAGCGGAACAGAACAGGGGGGAGGAGATACGCAGTATTTT,CSGTEQGGGDTQYF
NA,TRBV28,TRBJ1-3,15,NA,TGTGCCAGCAGTCCACCGTCAGGGTGGGGAAACACCACATATTTT,CASSPPSGWGNTTYF
NA,TRBV11-2,TRBJ2-7,14,NA,TGTGCTAGCAGCCCCGAACAGCTGGCCTACAAGCAGTACTTC,CASSPEQLAYKQYF
NA,TRBV6-6,TRBJ1-1,12,medium-sized,TGTGCCAGCAGTTACGTGGAAACTGAAGCTTTCTTT,CASSYVETEAFF
NA,TRBV11-3,TRBJ2-1,12,NA,TGTGTCGGCAGCTTAGATCCTAATGAGCAGTTCTTC,CVGSLDPNEQFF
TRBD2,TRBV4-1,TRBJ2-7,16,NA,TGCGCCGGCAGCCATGAGTGGCGGGAGATATGGTACGAGCAGTACTTC,CAGSHEWREIWYEQYF
NA,TRBV11-2,TRBJ2-5,16,NA,TGTGCCAGGAGCTTAACAGCAGTGGGCTCAGGGGAGACCCAGTACTTC,CARSLTAVGSGETQYF
NA,TRBV10-3,TRBJ2-7,14,NA,TGTGCAATCTGTCCCGGCTCGGGGGCCTACGAGCAGTACTTC,CAICPGSGAYEQYF
NA,TRBV28,TRBJ2-7,12,many,TGTGCCAGCAGTCCGCCAATAGGCGAGCAGTACTTC,CASSPPIGEQYF
NA,TRBV11-2,TRBJ1-1,14,NA,TGTGCCAGCAACTTAACGGCCTACGGCACTGAAGCTTTCTTT,CASNLTAYGTEAFF
TRBD2,TRBV7-2,TRBJ2-3,17,many,TGTGCCAGCAGCTTAGAGGGACTAGCGGGGGGAGATGATACGCAGTATTTT,CASSLEGLAGGDDTQYF
TRBD2,TRBV5-6,TRBJ2-1,19,NA,TGTGCCAGTAGCTATTGGCGGGGGGCCCCGGGACTATATGGGCATGAGCAGTTCTTC,CASSYWRGAPGLYGHEQFF
NA,TRBV6-1,TRBJ2-5,13,NA,TGTGCCAGCAACCGACAGAATAGAGAGGCCCAGTACTTC,CASNRQNREAQYF
NA,TRBV12-3/TRBV12-4,TRBJ1-4,15,NA,TGTGCCAGCAGTCAACCGGAGAGGGTAACGGAAAAACTGTTTTTT,CASSQPERVTEKLFF
NA,TRBV6-2/TRBV6-3,TRBJ1-1,14,NA,TGTACCAGCAGTTACCCAGAGTTGAACACTGGAGCTTTCTTT,CTSSYPELNTGAFF
NA,TRBV5-1,TRBJ2-3,13,many,TGCGCCAGCAGCTTGGTTCCCCCAGATACGCAGTATTTT,CASSLVPPDTQYF
TRBD1,TRBV12-3/TRBV12-4,TRBJ1-2,13,NA,TGTGTCTGCAGCCGGACAGGGGACTATGGCTACACCTTC,CVCSRTGDYGYTF
NA,TRBV6-6,TRBJ2-3,14,few,TGTGCCAGCAGTTGCGTGGGGGTTGCAGATACGCAGTATTTT,CASSCVGVADTQYF
NA,TRBV6-2/TRBV6-3,TRBJ2-7,14,NA,TGTGCCAGCAGTTACAGGGGTCGAATCTACAAGCAGTACTTC,CASSYRGRIYKQYF
TRBD1,TRBV4-1,TRBJ2-1,15,NA,TGCGCCAGCGGCCTAGGACAGGGGGCTGTCGGTAAGCAGTTCTTC,CASGLGQGAVGKQFF
NA,TRBV11-2,TRBJ2-7,14,NA,TGTGTCAGCAGCTTAGATCTTAGTGGATGTGAGCAGTGCTTC,CVSSLDLSGCEQCF
NA,TRBV10-3,TRBJ1-1,11,NA,TGTGCCATCAGAGCCATGACTGAAGCTTTCTTT,CAIRAMTEAFF
NA,TRBV29-1,TRBJ2-5,14,many,TGCAGCGTTGGGGAACAGGGGGGGGCTGGGACCCAGTACTTC,CSVGEQGGAGTQYF
NA,TRBV11-2,TRBJ2-2,15,NA,TGTGCCAGCAACTTTAGGGGATCGAACACCGGGGAGCTGTTTTTT,CASNFRGSNTGELFF